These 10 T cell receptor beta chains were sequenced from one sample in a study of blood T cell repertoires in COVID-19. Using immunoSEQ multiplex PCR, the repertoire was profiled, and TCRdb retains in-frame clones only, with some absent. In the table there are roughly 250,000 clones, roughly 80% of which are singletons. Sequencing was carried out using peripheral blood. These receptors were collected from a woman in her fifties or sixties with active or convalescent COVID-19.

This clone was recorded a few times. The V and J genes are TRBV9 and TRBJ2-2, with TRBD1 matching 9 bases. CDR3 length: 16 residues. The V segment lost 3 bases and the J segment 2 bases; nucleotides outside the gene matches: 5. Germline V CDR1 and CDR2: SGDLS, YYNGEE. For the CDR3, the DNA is TGTGCCAGCAGCGCGAGACAGGGGGTTAACACCGGGGAGCTGTTTTTT. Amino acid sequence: CASSARQGVNTGELFF.

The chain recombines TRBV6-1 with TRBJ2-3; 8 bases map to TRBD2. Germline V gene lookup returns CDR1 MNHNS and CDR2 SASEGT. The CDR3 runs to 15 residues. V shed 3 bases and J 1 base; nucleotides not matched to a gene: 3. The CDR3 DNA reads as TGTGCCAGCAGTGACGGGGGGGCGGGCACAGATACGCAGTATTTT. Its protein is CASSDGGAGTDTQYF.

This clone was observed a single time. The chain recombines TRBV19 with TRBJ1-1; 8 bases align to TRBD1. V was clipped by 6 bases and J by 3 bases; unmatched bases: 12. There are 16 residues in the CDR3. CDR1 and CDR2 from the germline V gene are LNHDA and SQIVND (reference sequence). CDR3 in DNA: TGTGCCAGTAGATCGCAGGGGGCTGGTTTGGACACTGAAGCTTTCTTT. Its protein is CASRSQGAGLDTEAFF.

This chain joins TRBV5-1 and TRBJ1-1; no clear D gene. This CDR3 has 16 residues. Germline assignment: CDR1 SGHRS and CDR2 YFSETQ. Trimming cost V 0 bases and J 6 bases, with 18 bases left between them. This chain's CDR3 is CASSLAPGRTGSEAFF. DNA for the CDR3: TGCGCCAGCAGCTTGGCCCCGGGGAGGACCGGTTCTGAAGCTTTCTTT.

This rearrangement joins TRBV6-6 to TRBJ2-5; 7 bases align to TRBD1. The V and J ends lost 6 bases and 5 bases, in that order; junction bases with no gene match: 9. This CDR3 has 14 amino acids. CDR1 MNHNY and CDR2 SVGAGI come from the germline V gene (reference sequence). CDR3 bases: TGTGCCAGCAGCTTAACAGGGGCGTTGGAGACCCAGTACTTC. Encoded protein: CASSLTGALETQYF.

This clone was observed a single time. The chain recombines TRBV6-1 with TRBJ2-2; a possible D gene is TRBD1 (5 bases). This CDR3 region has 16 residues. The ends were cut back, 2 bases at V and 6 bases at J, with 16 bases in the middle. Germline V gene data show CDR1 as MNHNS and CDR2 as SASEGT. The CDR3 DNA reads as TGTGCCAGCAGTGAATTTAGGGCAGGGTTGGCCGGGGAGCTGTTTTTT. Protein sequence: CASSEFRAGLAGELFF.

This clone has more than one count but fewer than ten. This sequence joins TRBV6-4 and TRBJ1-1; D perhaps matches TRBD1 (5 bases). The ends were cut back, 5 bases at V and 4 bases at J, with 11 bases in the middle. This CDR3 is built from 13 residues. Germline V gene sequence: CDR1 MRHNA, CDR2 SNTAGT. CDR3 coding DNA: TGTGCCAGCAGTTCAGGGTGGGGCACTGAAGCTTTCTTT. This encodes CASSSGWGTEAFF.

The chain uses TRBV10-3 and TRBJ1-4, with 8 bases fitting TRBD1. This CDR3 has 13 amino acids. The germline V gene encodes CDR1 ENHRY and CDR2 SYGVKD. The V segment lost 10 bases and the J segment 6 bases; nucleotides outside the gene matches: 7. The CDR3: CATQDRVDEKLFF. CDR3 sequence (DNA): TGTGCCACTCAGGACAGGGTGGATGAAAAACTGTTTTTT.

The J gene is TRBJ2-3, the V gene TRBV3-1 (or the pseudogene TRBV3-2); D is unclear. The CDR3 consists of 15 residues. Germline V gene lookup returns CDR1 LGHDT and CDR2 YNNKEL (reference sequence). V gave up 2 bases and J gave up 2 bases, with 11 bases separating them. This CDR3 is CASSQRGPLTDTQYF. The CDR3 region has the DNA TGTGCCAGCAGCCAACGAGGTCCCCTCACAGATACGCAGTATTTT.

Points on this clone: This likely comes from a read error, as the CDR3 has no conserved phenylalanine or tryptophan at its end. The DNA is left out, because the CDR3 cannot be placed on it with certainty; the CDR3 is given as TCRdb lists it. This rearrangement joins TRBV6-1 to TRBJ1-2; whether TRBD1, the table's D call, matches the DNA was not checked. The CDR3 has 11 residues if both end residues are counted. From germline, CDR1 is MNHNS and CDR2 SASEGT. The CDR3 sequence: CASSDNFGTFL.